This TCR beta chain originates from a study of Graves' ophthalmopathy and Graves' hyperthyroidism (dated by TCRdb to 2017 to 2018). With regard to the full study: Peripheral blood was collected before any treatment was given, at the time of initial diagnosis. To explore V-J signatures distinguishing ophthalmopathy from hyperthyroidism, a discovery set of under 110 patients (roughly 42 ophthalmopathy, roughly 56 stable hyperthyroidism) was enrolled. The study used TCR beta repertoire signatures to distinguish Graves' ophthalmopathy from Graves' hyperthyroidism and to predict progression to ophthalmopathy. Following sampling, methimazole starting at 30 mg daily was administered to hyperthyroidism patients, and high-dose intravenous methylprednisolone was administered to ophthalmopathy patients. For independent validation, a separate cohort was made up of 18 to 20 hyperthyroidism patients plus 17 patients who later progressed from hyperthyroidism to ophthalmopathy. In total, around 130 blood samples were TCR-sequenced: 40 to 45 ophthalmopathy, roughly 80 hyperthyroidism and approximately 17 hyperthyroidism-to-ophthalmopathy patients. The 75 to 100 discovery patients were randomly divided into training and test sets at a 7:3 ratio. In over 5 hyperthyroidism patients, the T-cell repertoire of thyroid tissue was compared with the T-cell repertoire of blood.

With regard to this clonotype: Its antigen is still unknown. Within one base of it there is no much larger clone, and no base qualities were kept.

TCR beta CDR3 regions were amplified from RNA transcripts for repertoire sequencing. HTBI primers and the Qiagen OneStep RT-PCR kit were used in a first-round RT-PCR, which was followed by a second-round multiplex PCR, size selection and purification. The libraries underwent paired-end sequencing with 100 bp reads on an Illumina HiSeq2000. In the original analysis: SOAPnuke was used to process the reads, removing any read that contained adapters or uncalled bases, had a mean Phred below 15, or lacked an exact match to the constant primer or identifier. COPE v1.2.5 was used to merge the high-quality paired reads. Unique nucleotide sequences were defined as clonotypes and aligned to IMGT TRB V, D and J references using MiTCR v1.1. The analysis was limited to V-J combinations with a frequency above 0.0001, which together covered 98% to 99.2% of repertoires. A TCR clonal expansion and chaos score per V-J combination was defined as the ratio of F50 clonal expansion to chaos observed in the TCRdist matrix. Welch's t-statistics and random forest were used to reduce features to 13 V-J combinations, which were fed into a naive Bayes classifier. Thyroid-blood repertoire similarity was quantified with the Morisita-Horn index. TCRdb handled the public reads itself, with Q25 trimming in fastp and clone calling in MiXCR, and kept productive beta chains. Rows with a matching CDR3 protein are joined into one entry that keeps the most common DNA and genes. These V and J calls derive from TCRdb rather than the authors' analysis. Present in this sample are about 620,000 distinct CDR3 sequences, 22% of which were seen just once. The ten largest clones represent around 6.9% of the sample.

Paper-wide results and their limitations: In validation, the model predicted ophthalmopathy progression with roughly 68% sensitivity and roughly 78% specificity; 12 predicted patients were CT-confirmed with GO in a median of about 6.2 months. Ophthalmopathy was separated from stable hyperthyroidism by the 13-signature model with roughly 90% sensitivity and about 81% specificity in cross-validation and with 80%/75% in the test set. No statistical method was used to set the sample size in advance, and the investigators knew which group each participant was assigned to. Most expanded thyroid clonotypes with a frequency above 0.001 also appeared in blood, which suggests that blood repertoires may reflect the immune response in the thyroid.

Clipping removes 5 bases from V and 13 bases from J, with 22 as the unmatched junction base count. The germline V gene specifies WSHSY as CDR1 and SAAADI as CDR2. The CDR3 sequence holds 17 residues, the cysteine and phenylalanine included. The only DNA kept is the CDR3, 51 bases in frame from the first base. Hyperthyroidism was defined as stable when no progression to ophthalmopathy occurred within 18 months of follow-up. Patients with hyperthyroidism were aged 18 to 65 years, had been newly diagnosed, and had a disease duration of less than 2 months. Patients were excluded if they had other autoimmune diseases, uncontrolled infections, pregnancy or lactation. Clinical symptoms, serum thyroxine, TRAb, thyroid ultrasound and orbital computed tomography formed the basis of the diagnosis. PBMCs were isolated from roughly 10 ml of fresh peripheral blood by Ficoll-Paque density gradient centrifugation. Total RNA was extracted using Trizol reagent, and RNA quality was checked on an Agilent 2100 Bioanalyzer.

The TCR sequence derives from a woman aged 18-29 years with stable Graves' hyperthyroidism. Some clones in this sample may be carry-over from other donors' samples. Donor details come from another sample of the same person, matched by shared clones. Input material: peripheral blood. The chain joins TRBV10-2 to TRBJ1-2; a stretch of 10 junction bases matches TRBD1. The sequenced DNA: TGCGCCAGCAGTCCTCACAAAAATCCCGGGACAGGGGTTCTCGGCACCTTC. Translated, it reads CASSPHKNPGTGVLGTF.